This T cell receptor (beta chain) was recovered during a study of shared clonotypes between healthy human individuals. Trimming removed 2 bases from V and 0 bases from J; junction bases left unmatched: 4. Germline assignment: CDR1 SGHNT and CDR2 YYREEE (reference sequence). This CDR3 spans 16 amino acids. The assay was immunoSEQ multiplex PCR, and TCRdb's table has in-frame clones only and misses some. The data contain over 2 million clones, around 92% of them singletons. Source material: naive CD4+ T cells from PBMCs. The subset was: CD45RA+ positively selected. This chain connects TRBV5-4 to TRBJ1-3; 8 positions agree with TRBD1. The clonotype originates from a man aged 18-30 years in good health. Some clones in this sample may be carry-over from other donors' samples. The CDR3 DNA reads as TGTGCCAGCAGCTTAAGGACAGGGAGCTCTGGAAACACCATATATTTT. Protein product: CASSLRTGSSGNTIYF.